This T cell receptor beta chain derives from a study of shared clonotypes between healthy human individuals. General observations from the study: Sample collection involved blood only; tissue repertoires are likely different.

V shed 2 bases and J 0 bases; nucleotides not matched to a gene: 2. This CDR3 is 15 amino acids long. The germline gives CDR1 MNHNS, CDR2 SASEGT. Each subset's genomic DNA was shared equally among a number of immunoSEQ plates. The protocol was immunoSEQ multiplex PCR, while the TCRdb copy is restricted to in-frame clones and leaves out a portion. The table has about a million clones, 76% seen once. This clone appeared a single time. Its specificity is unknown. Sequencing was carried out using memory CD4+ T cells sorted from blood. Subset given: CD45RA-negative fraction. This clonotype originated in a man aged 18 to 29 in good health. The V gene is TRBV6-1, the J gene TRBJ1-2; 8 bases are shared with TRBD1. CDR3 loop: CASSETDRANYGYTF. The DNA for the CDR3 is TGTGCCAGCAGTGAAACGGACAGGGCTAACTATGGCTACACCTTC.